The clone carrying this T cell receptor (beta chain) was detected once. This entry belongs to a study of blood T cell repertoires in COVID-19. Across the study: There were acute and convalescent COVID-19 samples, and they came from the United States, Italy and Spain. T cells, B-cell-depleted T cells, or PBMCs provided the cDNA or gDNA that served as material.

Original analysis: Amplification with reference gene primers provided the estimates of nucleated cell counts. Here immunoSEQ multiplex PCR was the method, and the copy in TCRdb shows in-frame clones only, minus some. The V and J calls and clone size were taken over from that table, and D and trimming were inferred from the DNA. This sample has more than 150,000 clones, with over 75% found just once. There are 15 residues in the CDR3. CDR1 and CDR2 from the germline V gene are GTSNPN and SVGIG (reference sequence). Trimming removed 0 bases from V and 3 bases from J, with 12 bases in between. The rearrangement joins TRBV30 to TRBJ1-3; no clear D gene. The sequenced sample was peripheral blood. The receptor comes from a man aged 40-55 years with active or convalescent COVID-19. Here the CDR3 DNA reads TGTGCCTGGAGTGTACGAAGAGGGCTTGGAAACACCATATATTTT. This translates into CAWSVRRGLGNTIYF.